This T cell receptor (beta chain) was obtained from a study of T cell responses to AZD1222 COVID-19 vaccine. Analyses pooled second doses at about 4 or about 12 weeks. The repertoire was sequenced with immunoSEQ multiplex PCR; TCRdb's copy has only in-frame clones and lacks some. The table records some 190,000 clones, around 90% of them present only once. Study-wide points: Females made up more of the donors, who were largely white British, and clonal diversity may have come out too low. Spike regions recognized by vaccine-associated CD4 TCRs spanned the protein, led by 160-218 and 743-854.

As for this clone: Its antigen remains unidentified.

Germline V gives CDR1 LNHNV, CDR2 YYDKDF (reference sequence). Trimming took 3 bases from V and 6 from J; bases not matched to a gene: 2. This CDR3 is built from 14 residues. The sample here was peripheral blood, taken 28 days after the second AZD1222 dose. The chain recombines TRBV15 with TRBJ2-3, with 11 bases aligning to TRBD1. The TCR was taken from an adult who received the AZD1222 COVID-19 vaccine. This chain's CDR3 is CATSRDRGPDTQYF. The CDR3 nucleotides are TGTGCCACCAGCAGGGACAGGGGGCCTGATACGCAGTATTTT.